The source of this T cell receptor beta chain is a study of T cells in Graves' hyperthyroidism and ophthalmopathy. Study-level background: Peripheral blood was drawn at first diagnosis, prior to all treatment.

Individuals with ophthalmopathy presented a Clinical Activity Score of at least 3, a NOSPECS grade of at least 4 and a duration under 3 months. Patients with uncontrolled infections, other autoimmune diseases, pregnancy or lactation were excluded. Isolation of PBMCs was performed on around 9.3 ml fresh peripheral blood. Template material for amplifying TCR beta CDR3 regions consisted of RNA transcripts. First-round RT-PCR of the TCR CDR3 relied on the HTBI primer set. TCRdb re-called the multiplex PCR reads through MiXCR, storing one row per CDR3 protein. The profile shows around 520,000 distinct CDR3 sequences, 24% of them singletons. The CDR3 runs 14 residues. Trimming took 6 bases from V and 3 from J; bases not matched to a gene: 2. Germline CDR1 reads LNHDA; CDR2 reads SQIVND (reference sequence).

The sequenced material came from blood. This clonotype was sampled from a young woman with Graves' ophthalmopathy. The genes are TRBV19 and TRBJ2-2; 9 nucleotides line up with TRBD1. The CDR3 DNA is TGTGCCAGTAGAAGACAGGGGGACACCGGGGAGCTGTTTTTT. Its translation: CASRRQGDTGELFF.